This paragraph covers one T cell receptor beta chain sequence. The antigen is unknown. This specimen comes from a study of Ad26.COV2.S vaccination and SARS-CoV-2 variants. Study-wide context: Ad26.COV2.S, an intramuscular injection, was given once or twice 56 days apart. Study-wide points: Vaccinated individuals (as opposed to placebo recipients) had higher spike-specific TCR breadth. Vaccine and placebo recipients had similar non-spike TCR breadth.

The germline V gene encodes CDR1 MNHNY and CDR2 SVGAGI (reference sequence). The V gene lost 2 bases and the J gene lost 1 base, with 11 bases spanning the gap. CDR3 length: 15 residues. As for treatment: some 20 received Ad26.COV2.S at low or high dose, single or two shots; 5 received placebo; per-sample allocation not given. Following the first vaccine or placebo injection, samples were taken on day 63. Participants' vaccine, an Ad26 vector, delivered Wuhan-strain SARS-CoV-2 spike. TCRdb's table, derived via immunoSEQ multiplex PCR, lists solely in-frame clones and lacks some. Of around 420,000 clones in the sample, more than 75% are singletons; the top ten hold 3.6%.

This TCR was recovered from a person aged 18-60 years who received the Ad26.COV2.S COVID-19 vaccine or a placebo. Specimen: peripheral blood, collected in a trial of Ad26.COV2.S vaccine versus placebo. The chain uses TRBV6-6 and TRBJ1-1; D gene ambiguous. CDR3 loop: CASSYRADGNTEAFF. CDR3 in DNA: TGTGCCAGCAGTTACCGCGCGGACGGGAACACTGAAGCTTTCTTT.